Described below is a single TCR beta chain sequence and its context. The data were taken from a study of Graves' ophthalmopathy and Graves' hyperthyroidism. TCR beta CDR3 regions were amplified from RNA transcripts. Second-round multiplex PCR came after a first-round RT-PCR that employed HTBI primers. Using its own MiXCR run on the multiplex PCR reads, TCRdb lists one record per CDR3 protein. The table shows some 360,000 distinct CDR3 sequences, with approximately 17% occurring only once. This CDR3 spans 13 amino acids. Trimming took 6 bases from V and 11 from J; bases not matched to a gene: 11. Sequencing used peripheral blood. The TCR comes from an adult woman with stable Graves' hyperthyroidism. The chain couples TRBV12-3 or TRBV12-4 to TRBJ1-1; 8 bases are a match to TRBD1. The CDR3 DNA follows: TGTGCCAGCAGATTGGGACAGGAAGGTGATGCTTTCTTT. Residues: CASRLGQEGDAFF.